The present T cell receptor (beta chain) was sequenced within a study of cytomegalovirus exposure and HLA in healthy donors. Study results and limitations: Researchers reported in a later analysis that common viral pathogens appeared linked to several top clusters. In a later analysis, a missense DCLRE1C variant was linked to TCR beta V- and J-gene trimming. The classifier reportedly diagnosed cytomegalovirus status with high sensitivity and specificity. CMV serostatus was the only recorded immune exposure for donors.

PCR primers comprised 60 Vbeta and 13 Jbeta primers. Clones were read by immunoSEQ multiplex PCR, and TCRdb kept only the in-frame ones, dropping some. The repertoire holds fewer than 130,000 clones, 65% to 80% seen once, with about 5.2% in the top ten. Germline V lookup: CDR1 MNHEY, CDR2 SVGAGI. The V gene lost 0 bases and the J gene lost 8 bases, with 11 bases spanning the gap. This CDR3 spans 15 amino acids. About this clone: Its antigen remains unknown.

This chain links TRBV6-5 with TRBJ1-6; D is perhaps TRBD1 (6 bases). The sample comprised PBMCs. This receptor was obtained from a female donor in good health and CMV-seropositive. The CDR3 spells CASSYSKQGYSPLHF. In DNA form, the CDR3 reads TGTGCCAGCAGTTACTCGAAACAGGGATATTCACCCCTCCACTTT.